This T cell receptor beta chain was recovered during a study of shared clonotypes between healthy human individuals. V lost 6 bases and J 4 bases, leaving 9 bases between the germline ends. CDR1 is ENHRY, CDR2 SYGVKD, per germline. This CDR3 has 12 amino acids. Points from the study as a whole: Blood was the only sampled material, and tissue repertoires likely differ.

This clone was counted only a few times. Its antigen is not identified. Per the original methods: Sequence data from immunoSEQ were junction-only and lacked quality scores; consequently, filtering differed. Profiled with immunoSEQ multiplex PCR; TCRdb holds only in-frame clones, not every one. V, J and clone size were drawn from that table, and D and trimming were deduced from the DNA. The sample shows some 480,000 clones, 79% of them seen only once. This receptor was obtained from a woman between 35 and 50 years old in good health. Some clones in this sample may be carry-over from other donors' samples. The sample comprised PBMCs. V is TRBV10-3 and J is TRBJ2-5; tentative D call: TRBD1 (6 bases). The CDR3 spells CAIRDRGETQYF. CDR3 sequence (DNA): TGTGCCATCAGGGACAGAGGAGAGACCCAGTACTTC.